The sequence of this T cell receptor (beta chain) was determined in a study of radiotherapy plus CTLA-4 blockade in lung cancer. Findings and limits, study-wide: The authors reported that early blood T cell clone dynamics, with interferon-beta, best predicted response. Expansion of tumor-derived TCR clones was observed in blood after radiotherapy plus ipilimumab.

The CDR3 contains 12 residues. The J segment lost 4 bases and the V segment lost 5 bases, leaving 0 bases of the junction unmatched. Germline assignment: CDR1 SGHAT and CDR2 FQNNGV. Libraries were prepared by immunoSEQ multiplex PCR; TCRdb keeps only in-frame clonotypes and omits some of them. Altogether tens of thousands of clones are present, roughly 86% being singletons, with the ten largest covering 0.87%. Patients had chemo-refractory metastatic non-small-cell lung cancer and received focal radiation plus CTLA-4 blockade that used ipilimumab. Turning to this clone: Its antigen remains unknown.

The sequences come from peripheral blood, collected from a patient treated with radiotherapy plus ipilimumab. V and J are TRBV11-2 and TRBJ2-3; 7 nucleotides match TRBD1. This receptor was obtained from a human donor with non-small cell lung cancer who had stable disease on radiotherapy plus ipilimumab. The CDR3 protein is CASSQGADTQYF. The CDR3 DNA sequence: TGTGCCAGCAGCCAGGGGGCAGATACGCAGTATTTT.